The next 9 T cell receptor beta chains were all read from a single sample in a study of PD-1 blockade in classical Hodgkin lymphoma. Brentuximab vedotin exposure varied, and every patient relapsed after autologous stem cell transplantation. From thawed PBMCs, magnetic negative selection was used to isolate the CD8+ T cells. The protocol was immunoSEQ multiplex PCR, while the TCRdb copy is restricted to in-frame clones and leaves out a portion. The data show more than 10,000 clones, almost 85% seen once. The sample consisted of CD8+ T cells from blood, taken at baseline. These receptors were taken from a human donor with classical Hodgkin lymphoma.

V is TRBV7-9 and J is TRBJ2-2, with D tentatively TRBD1 (6 bases). The CDR3 consists of 16 residues. Germline V gene data show CDR1 as SEHNR and CDR2 as FQNEAQ (reference sequence). Trimming removed 5 bases at V and 4 bases at J, with 17 bases between. Written as DNA, the CDR3 is TGTGCCAGCAGCGCCTTCGTGAGGGGGAGCACCGGGGAGCTGTTTTTT. Protein sequence: CASSAFVRGSTGELFF.

This clone was counted between two and nine times. The chain combines TRBV6-1 with TRBJ1-5, with no clear D. CDR3 size: 15 residues. The V gene's germline CDR1 is MNHNS and CDR2 SASEGT. V lost 1 base and J lost 4, with 11 bases in between. In nucleotides, the CDR3 is TGTGCCAGCAGTGAAGTAGCTCTCCAAAATCAGCCCCAGCATTTT. This encodes CASSEVALQNQPQHF.

J is TRBJ2-6 and V is TRBV6-5, with D tentatively TRBD1 (5 bases). Germline CDR1 and CDR2: MNHEY and SVGAGI. V was clipped by 0 bases and J by 2 bases, with 8 bases between them. The CDR3 is 16 residues long. The CDR3: CASSYSIGAGANVLTF. The CDR3 bases are TGTGCCAGCAGTTACTCAATAGGGGCTGGGGCCAACGTCCTGACTTTC.

J is TRBJ2-3 and V is TRBV28, with D uncertain. CDR1 MDHEN and CDR2 SYDVKM come from the germline V gene. CDR3 length: 14 residues. The ends were cut back, 3 bases at V and 4 bases at J, with 11 bases in the middle. The CDR3 region has the DNA TGTGCCAGCAGTTTTCTTAGCAGGCCAGATACGCAGTATTTT. Amino acids: CASSFLSRPDTQYF.

Remarks on this clone: The junction and the germline gene differ at one end; a read error may be behind it. This rearrangement joins TRBV7-9 to TRBJ2-6; 11 nucleotides agree with TRBD1. Looked up from germline, CDR1 is SEHNR and CDR2 is FQNEAQ (reference sequence). There are 17 residues in the CDR3. In nucleotides, the CDR3 is TGTGCCAGCAGTTTAGGGGACAGGGGGACTGGGGCCAACGTCCTGACTTTC. Protein sequence: CASSLGDRGTGANVLTF.

V and J are TRBV9 and TRBJ2-7, with D tentatively TRBD2 (5 bases). The V end was cut by 0 bases, the J end by 3 bases, with 10 bases between. This CDR3 contains 14 residues. CDR1 is SGDLS and CDR2 is YYNGEE in the germline V gene. CDR3 sequence (DNA): TGTGCCAGCAGCGTAGGAGGCGACTACTACGAGCAGTACTTC. This encodes CASSVGGDYYEQYF.

The genes are TRBV1 and TRBJ1-5; the table's D call of TRBD1 was not tested on the DNA. TRBV1 corresponds to a pseudogene. The CDR3 contains 17 residues. The CDR3 coding sequence is TGCACCAGCAGCCACTCCGGGACAGGGACGCTTGGGGAGCCCCAGCATTTT. The encoded protein is CTSSHSGTGTLGEPQHF.

The V and J genes are TRBV30 and TRBJ2-1, with 8 nucleotides matching TRBD2. The J segment lost 6 bases and the V segment lost 0 bases, leaving 10 bases of the junction unmatched. CDR1 and CDR2 from the germline V gene are GTSNPN and SVGIG (reference sequence). The CDR3 has 16 residues. CDR3 region: CAWSVLKAGVGNEQFF. The CDR3 bases are TGTGCCTGGAGTGTGCTGAAAGCGGGAGTCGGCAATGAGCAGTTCTTC.

This chain uses TRBV28 with TRBJ1-4; the D is unclear. The V gene's germline CDR1 is MDHEN and CDR2 SYDVKM. The germline V and J ends were trimmed by 1 base and 6 bases, with 12 bases remaining between them. The CDR3 runs 15 residues. The CDR3, as DNA: TGTGCCAGCAGTTTATACGACCGACCGGATGAAAAACTGTTTTTT. Its protein product is CASSLYDRPDEKLFF.